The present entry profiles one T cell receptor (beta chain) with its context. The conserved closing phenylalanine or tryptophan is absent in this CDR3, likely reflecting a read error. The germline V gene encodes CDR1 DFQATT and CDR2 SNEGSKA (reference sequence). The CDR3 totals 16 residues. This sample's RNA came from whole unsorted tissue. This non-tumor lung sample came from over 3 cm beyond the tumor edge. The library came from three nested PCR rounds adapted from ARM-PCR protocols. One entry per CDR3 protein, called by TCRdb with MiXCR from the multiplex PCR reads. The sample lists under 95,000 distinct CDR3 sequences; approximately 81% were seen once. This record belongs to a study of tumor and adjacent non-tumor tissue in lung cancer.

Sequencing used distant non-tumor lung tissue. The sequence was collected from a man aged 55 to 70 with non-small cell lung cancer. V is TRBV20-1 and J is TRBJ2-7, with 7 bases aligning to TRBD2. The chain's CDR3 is CSTRWLADTLSYEQYL. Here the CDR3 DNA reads TGCAGTACTAGGTGGCTAGCGGACACCCTCTCCTACGAGCAGTACCTC.